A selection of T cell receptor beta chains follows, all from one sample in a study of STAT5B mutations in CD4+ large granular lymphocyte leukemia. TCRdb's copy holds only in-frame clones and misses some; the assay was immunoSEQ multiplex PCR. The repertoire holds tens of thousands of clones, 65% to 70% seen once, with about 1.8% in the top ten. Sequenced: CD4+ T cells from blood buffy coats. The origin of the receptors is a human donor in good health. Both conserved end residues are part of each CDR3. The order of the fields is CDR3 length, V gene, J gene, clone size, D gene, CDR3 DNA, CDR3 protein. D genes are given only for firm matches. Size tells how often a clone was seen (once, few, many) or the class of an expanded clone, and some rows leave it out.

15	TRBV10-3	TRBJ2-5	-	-	TGTGCCATCAGTGAGTCGCGACAGCGAGGGGAGACCCAGTACTTC	CAISESRQRGETQYF
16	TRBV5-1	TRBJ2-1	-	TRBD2	TGCGCCAGCAGCACCCGGACTAGCGGGGTATACAATGAGCAGTTCTTC	CASSTRTSGVYNEQFF
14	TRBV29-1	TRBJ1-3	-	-	TGCAGCGTGGGGGACGGCGGTTGGGGAAACACCATATATTTT	CSVGDGGWGNTIYF
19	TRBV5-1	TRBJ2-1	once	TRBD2	TGCGCCAGCAGCTTCTACCCTACTAGCGGGGGCAGCAGGGGCAATGAGCAGTTCTTC	CASSFYPTSGGSRGNEQFF
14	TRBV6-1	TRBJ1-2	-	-	TGTGCCAGCAGTGTTGCGGGGAGGGTTGATGGCTACACCTTC	CASSVAGRVDGYTF
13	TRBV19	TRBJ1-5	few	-	TGTGCCAGTAGTGGGGCTAGCAATCAGCCCCAGCATTTT	CASSGASNQPQHF
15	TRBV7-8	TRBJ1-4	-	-	TGTGCCAGCAGCGGCCACAGGGCAACTAATGAAAAACTGTTTTTT	CASSGHRATNEKLFF
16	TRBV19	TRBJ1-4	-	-	TGTGCCAGTGGATCAGGACTCCTCGGAACTAATGAAAAACTGTTTTTT	CASGSGLLGTNEKLFF
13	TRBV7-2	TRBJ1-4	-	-	TGTGCCAGCAGCTTAGGGACAGCTGAAAAACTGTTTTTT	CASSLGTAEKLFF
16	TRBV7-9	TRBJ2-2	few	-	TGTGCCAGCAGCCTTAGTGGTTCCATTAACACCGGGGAGCTGTTTTTT	CASSLSGSINTGELFF
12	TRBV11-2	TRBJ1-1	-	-	TGTGCCAGCAGCTCCCGGGGCGCTGAAGCTTTCTTT	CASSSRGAEAFF
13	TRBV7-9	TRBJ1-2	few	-	TGTGCCAGTCCTAACGGCAGGGGCTATGGCTACACCTTC	CASPNGRGYGYTF
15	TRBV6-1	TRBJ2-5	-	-	TGTGCCAGCAGTGAAAATAGAGGCACCCAAGAGACCCAGTACTTC	CASSENRGTQETQYF
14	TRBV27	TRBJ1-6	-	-	TGTGCCAGCAGTTTTTTCCAGGATAATTCACCCCTCCACTTT	CASSFFQDNSPLHF
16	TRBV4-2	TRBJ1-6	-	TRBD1	TGTGCCAGCAGGTGGACAGGCGACATTAATAATTCACCCCTCCACTTT	CASRWTGDINNSPLHF
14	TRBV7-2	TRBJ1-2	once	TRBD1	TGTGCCAGCAGCTCCAGGGGGCTAGGGTATGGCTACACCTTC	CASSSRGLGYGYTF
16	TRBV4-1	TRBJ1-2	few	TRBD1	TGCGCCAGCAGCCAAGAACAGGGGACAAGCCAATATGGCTACACCTTC	CASSQEQGTSQYGYTF
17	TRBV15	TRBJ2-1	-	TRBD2	TGTGCCACCAGCAGAGGGACTAGCGGGGGGGTTGTCAATGAGCAGTTCTTC	CATSRGTSGGVVNEQFF
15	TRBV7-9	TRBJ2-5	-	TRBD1	TGTGCCAGCAGCTCAGCTCGGGACAGGGGGGAGACCCAGTACTTC	CASSSARDRGETQYF
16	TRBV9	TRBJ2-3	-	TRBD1	TGTGCCAGCAGCGGACTAGGGACAGGGGGCACAGATACGCAGTATTTT	CASSGLGTGGTDTQYF
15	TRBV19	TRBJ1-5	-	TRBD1	TGTGCCAGTAGTGTCGGACAGGAGGGGAATCAGCCCCAGCATTTT	CASSVGQEGNQPQHF
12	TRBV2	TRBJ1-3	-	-	TGTGCCAGCAGTGATCTGGGAAACACCATATATTTT	CASSDLGNTIYF